Listed here is a single T cell receptor beta chain. In the authors' workflow: Amplification of reference gene primers provided the estimated nucleated cell counts. Clones were read by immunoSEQ multiplex PCR, and TCRdb kept only the in-frame ones, dropping some. V, J and clone size derive from that table, while D and trimming were established from the DNA sequence. The profile covers about 190,000 clones, with 70% to 85% appearing a single time and under 4% taken by the ten largest. These data are taken from a study of blood T cell repertoires in COVID-19. Trimming left V 0 bases short and J 4 bases short, with 9 bases between. The CDR3 totals 14 residues. CDR1 is LGHDT, CDR2 YNNKEL, per germline (reference sequence). Adults between roughly 18 and 89 years of age took part from about two dozen US areas. Participants' own reports of clinical history determined their cohort assignment. Recovery among Cohort 3 donors was established by two negative PCRs, clearance, or symptom resolution.

The sequenced sample was PBMCs or T cells enriched from blood (not recorded which). The genes are TRBV3-1 (or the pseudogene TRBV3-2) and TRBJ1-1; D remains ambiguous. The origin of this receptor is a woman between 25 and 40 years old who had recovered from COVID-19. CDR3 amino acids: CASSQEAVGTEAFF. As DNA, the CDR3 is TGTGCCAGCAGCCAAGAGGCGGTCGGCACTGAAGCTTTCTTT.